Listed below are T cell receptor beta chains from one sample, sequenced in a study of Graves' ophthalmopathy and Graves' hyperthyroidism. TCRdb passed the multiplex PCR reads through MiXCR, listing each CDR3 protein once. Of more than 1,000,000 distinct CDR3 sequences listed, 35% to 40% were seen once; the top ten hold roughly 10%. Sequences were obtained from peripheral blood or thyroid tissue (not recorded which). Receptors originate from an adult man with Graves' hyperthyroidism. CDR3s include the opening cysteine and the closing phenylalanine or tryptophan. D genes are given only for firm matches. Clone size, where shown, is once, few, many, or a class for clones that have expanded.

clone_size: few
d_call: -
v_call: TRBV11-2
j_call: TRBJ1-3
cdr3_aa: CASSLLFRGSSGNTIYF
cdr3_nt: TGTGCCAGCAGCTTATTGTTTAGGGGGAGCTCTGGAAACACCATATATTTT

clone_size: -
d_call: -
v_call: TRBV20-1
j_call: TRBJ2-7
cdr3_aa: CSATRGAPYEQYF
cdr3_nt: TGCAGTGCCACAAGGGGTGCTCCTTACGAGCAGTACTTC

clone_size: -
d_call: -
v_call: TRBV7-2
j_call: TRBJ1-5
cdr3_aa: CAWQTGGGPQHF
cdr3_nt: TGTGCCTGGCAGACCGGGGGTGGGCCCCAGCATTTT

clone_size: few
d_call: -
v_call: TRBV2
j_call: TRBJ2-7
cdr3_aa: CASRRNEGRRNHEQYF
cdr3_nt: TGTGCCAGCAGGAGGAACGAGGGCAGGAGAAACCACGAGCAGTACTTC

clone_size: -
d_call: TRBD1
v_call: TRBV7-9
j_call: TRBJ1-2
cdr3_aa: CASSFDRGLGYTF
cdr3_nt: TGTGCCAGCAGCTTTGACAGGGGGCTCGGCTACACCTTC

clone_size: few
d_call: TRBD2
v_call: TRBV20-1
j_call: TRBJ2-7
cdr3_aa: CSASPGGRGGSGNSYEQYF
cdr3_nt: TGCAGTGCTAGCCCCGGAGGGCGGGGGGGTAGCGGCAACTCCTACGAGCAGTACTTC

clone_size: -
d_call: -
v_call: TRBV20-1
j_call: TRBJ2-7
cdr3_aa: CSARDGAALYEQYF
cdr3_nt: TGCAGTGCTAGAGATGGGGCTGCTCTCTACGAGCAGTACTTC

clone_size: -
d_call: -
v_call: TRBV12-3/TRBV12-4
j_call: TRBJ2-2
cdr3_aa: CASSGAEELFF
cdr3_nt: TGTGCCAGCAGTGGAGCCGAGGAGCTGTTTTTT

clone_size: -
d_call: -
v_call: TRBV7-8
j_call: TRBJ2-7
cdr3_aa: CASSRGSEYEQYF
cdr3_nt: TGTGCCAGCAGCCGAGGGTCGGAGTACGAACAGTACTTC

clone_size: few
d_call: TRBD1
v_call: TRBV19
j_call: TRBJ1-1
cdr3_aa: CASSMMVGAGGRTEAFF
cdr3_nt: TGTGCCAGTAGTATGATGGTCGGGGCAGGGGGAAGAACTGAAGCTTTCTTT

clone_size: -
d_call: -
v_call: TRBV2
j_call: TRBJ1-1
cdr3_aa: CASSVKGMNTEAFF
cdr3_nt: TGTGCCAGCAGTGTAAAGGGAATGAACACTGAAGCTTTCTTT

clone_size: few
d_call: -
v_call: TRBV5-4
j_call: TRBJ1-2
cdr3_aa: CASSLVGNHYGYTF
cdr3_nt: TGTGCCAGCAGTCTAGTTGGGAATCACTATGGCTACACCTTC

clone_size: few
d_call: -
v_call: TRBV2
j_call: TRBJ2-7
cdr3_aa: CASSWAKTYEQYF
cdr3_nt: TGTGCCAGCAGTTGGGCCAAGACCTACGAGCAGTACTTC

clone_size: -
d_call: TRBD2
v_call: TRBV2
j_call: TRBJ2-7
cdr3_aa: CASSEILAASYEQYF
cdr3_nt: TGTGCCAGCAGTGAAATACTAGCGGCTTCCTACGAGCAGTACTTC

clone_size: -
d_call: -
v_call: TRBV20-1
j_call: TRBJ1-5
cdr3_aa: CSARKGHYSNQPQHF
cdr3_nt: TGCAGTGCTAGGAAGGGTCATTATAGCAATCAGCCCCAGCATTTT